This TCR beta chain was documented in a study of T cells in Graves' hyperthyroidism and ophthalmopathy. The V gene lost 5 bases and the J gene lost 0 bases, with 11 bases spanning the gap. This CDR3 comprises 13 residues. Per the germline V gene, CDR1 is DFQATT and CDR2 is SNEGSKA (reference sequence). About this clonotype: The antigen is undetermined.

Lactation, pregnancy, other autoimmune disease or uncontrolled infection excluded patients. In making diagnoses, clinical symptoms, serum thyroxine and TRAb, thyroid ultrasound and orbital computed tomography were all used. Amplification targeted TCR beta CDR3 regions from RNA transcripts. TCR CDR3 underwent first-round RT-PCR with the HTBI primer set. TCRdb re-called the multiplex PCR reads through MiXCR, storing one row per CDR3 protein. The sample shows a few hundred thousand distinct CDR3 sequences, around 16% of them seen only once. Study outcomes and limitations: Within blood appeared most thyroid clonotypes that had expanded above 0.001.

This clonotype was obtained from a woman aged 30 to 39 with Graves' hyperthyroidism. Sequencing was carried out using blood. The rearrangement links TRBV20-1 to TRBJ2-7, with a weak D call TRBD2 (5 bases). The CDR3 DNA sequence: TGCAGTGCTCCAGCGGAAAGCTCCTACGAGCAGTACTTC. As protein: CSAPAESSYEQYF.